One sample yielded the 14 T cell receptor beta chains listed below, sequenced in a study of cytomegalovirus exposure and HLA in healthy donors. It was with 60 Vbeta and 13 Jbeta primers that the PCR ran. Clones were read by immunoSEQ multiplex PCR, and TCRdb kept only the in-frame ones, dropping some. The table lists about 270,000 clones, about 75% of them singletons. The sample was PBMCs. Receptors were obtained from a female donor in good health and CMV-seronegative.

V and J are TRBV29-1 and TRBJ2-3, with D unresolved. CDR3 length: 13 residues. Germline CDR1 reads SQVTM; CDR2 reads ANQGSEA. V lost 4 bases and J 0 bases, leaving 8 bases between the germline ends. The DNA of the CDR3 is TGCAGCGTTGTCAGGCAGAGCACAGATACGCAGTATTTT. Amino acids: CSVVRQSTDTQYF.

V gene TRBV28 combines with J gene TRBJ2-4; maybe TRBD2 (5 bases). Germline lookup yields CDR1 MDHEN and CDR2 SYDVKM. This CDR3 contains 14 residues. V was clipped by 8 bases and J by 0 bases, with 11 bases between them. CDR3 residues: CASLGGLAKNIQYF. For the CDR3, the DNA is TGTGCCAGCCTCGGTGGACTAGCCAAAAACATTCAGTACTTC. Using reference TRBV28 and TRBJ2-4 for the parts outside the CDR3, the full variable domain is DVKVTQSSRYLVKRTGEKVFLECVQDMDHENMFWYRQDPGLGLRLIYFSYDVKMKEKGDIPEGYSVSREKKERFSLILESASTNQTSMYLCASLGGLAKNIQYFGAGTRLSVL.

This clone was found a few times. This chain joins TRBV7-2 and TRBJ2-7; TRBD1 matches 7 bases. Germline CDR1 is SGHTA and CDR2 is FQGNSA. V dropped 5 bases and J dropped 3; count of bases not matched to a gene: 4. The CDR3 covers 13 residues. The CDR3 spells CASSRRDSYEQYF. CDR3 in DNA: TGTGCCAGCAGCCGCCGGGACAGCTACGAGCAGTACTTC.

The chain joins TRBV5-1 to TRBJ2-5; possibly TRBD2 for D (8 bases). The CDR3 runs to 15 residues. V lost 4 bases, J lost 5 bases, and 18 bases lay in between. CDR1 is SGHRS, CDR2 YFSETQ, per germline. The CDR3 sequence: CASSATSGRGETQYF. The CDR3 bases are TGCGCCAGCAGCGCCACTAGCGGCAGGGGGGAGACCCAGTACTTC.

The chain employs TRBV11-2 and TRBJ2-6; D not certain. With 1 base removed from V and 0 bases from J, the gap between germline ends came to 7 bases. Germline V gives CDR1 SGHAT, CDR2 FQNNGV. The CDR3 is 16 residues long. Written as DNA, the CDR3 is TGTGCCAGCAGCTTAGGTTCTAACTCTGGGGCCAACGTCCTGACTTTC. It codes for CASSLGSNSGANVLTF.

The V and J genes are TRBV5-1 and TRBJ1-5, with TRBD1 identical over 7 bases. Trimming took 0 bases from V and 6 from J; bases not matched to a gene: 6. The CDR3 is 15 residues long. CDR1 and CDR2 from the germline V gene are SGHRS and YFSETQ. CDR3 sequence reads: CASSLGAGGSQPQHF. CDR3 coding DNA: TGCGCCAGCAGCTTGGGGGCAGGGGGGAGTCAGCCCCAGCATTTT.

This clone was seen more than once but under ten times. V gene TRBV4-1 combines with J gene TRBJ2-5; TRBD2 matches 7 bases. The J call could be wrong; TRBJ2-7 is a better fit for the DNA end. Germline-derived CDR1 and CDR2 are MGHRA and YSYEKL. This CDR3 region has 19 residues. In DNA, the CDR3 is TGCGCCAGCAGCCAAGATCTCGGACTAGTACGAGTTGGCGACTACGAGCAGTACTTC. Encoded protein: CASSQDLGLVRVGDYEQYF.

In DNA, the CDR3 is TGTGCCAGCAGTTTACATCGGACTAACTACGAGCAGTACTTC. It encodes CASSLHRTNYEQYF. The rearrangement links TRBV28 to TRBJ2-7; D possibly corresponds to TRBD2 (6 bases). The CDR3 totals 14 residues. Germline V lookup: CDR1 MDHEN, CDR2 SYDVKM. V was trimmed by 2 bases and J by 3 bases, leaving 11 bases between them.

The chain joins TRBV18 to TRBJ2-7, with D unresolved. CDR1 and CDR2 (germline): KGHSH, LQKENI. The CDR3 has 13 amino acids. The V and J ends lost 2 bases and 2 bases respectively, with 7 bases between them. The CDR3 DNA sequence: TGTGCCAGCTCACCAGCGGTTACCTACGAGCAGTACTTC. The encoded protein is CASSPAVTYEQYF.

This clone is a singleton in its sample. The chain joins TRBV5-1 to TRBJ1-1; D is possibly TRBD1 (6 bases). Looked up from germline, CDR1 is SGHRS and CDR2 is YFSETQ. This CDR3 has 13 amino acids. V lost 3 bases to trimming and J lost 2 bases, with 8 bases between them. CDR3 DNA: TGCGCCAGCAGCTGGACAGACAACACTGAAGCTTTCTTT. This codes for CASSWTDNTEAFF. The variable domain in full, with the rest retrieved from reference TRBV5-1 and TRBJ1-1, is KAGVTQTPRYLIKTRGQQVTLSCSPISGHRSVSWYQQTPGQGLQFLFEYFSETQRNKGNFPGRFSGRQFSNSRSEMNVSTLELGDSALYLCASSWTDNTEAFFGQGTRLTVV.

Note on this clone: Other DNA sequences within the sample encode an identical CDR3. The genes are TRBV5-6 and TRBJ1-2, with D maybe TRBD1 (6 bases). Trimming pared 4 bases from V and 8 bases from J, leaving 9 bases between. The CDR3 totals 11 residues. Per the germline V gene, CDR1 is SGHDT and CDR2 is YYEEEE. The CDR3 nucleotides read TGTGCCAGCAGCGCAGGGGTCGGCTACACCTTC. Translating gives CASSAGVGYTF.

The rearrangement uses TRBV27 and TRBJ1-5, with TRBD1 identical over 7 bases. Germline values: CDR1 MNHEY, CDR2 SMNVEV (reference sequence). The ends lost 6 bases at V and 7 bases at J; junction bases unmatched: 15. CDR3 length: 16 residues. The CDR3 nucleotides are TGTGCCAGCAGGGAAGGGGGCCCAGGTCTGGGCCAGCCCCAGCATTTT. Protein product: CASREGGPGLGQPQHF.

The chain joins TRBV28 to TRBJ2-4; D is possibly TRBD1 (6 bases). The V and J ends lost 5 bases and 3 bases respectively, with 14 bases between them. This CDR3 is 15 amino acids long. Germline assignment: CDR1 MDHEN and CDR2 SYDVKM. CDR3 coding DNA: TGTGCCAGCAGTCCCCAGGGACAAGGCAAAAACATTCAGTACTTC. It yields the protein CASSPQGQGKNIQYF.

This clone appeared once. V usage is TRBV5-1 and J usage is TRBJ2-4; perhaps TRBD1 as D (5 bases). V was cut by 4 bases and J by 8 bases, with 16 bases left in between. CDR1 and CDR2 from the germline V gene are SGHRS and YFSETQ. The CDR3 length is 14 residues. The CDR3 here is CASSQGRGMDIQYF. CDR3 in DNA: TGCGCCAGCAGCCAGGGTCGTGGGATGGACATTCAGTACTTC.